Listed below are T cell receptor beta chains from one sample, sequenced in a study of T and B cells in COVID-19 patients. TCRdb processed the multiplex PCR reads anew with MiXCR; each CDR3 protein has one entry. Seen here are 20,000 to 25,000 distinct CDR3 sequences, approximately 30% observed once, and the top ten hold about 2.2%. Specimen: blood. These receptors came from a human donor who had recovered from COVID-19. CDR3s include the opening cysteine and the closing phenylalanine or tryptophan. Each record gives: D gene, V gene, clone size, J gene, CDR3 protein, CDR3 DNA. A D gene is named only where the DNA matches it firmly. The size entry is marked missing in some rows and otherwise reads once, few, many or a size class.

D gene: TRBD2
V gene: TRBV7-2
clone size: .
J gene: TRBJ2-5
CDR3 protein: CASSPWVAGAGLQETQYF
CDR3 DNA: TGTGCCAGCAGCCCGTGGGTAGCGGGGGCTGGTCTCCAAGAGACCCAGTACTTC

D gene: .
V gene: TRBV18
clone size: many
J gene: TRBJ1-4
CDR3 protein: CASSSIGGTNEKLFF
CDR3 DNA: TGTGCCAGCTCCTCAATCGGGGGAACTAATGAAAAACTGTTTTTT

D gene: TRBD1
V gene: TRBV20-1
clone size: .
J gene: TRBJ1-5
CDR3 protein: CSARGGTGGDQPQHF
CDR3 DNA: TGCAGTGCTAGGGGGGGGACAGGGGGAGATCAGCCCCAGCATTTT

D gene: .
V gene: TRBV29-1
clone size: medium-sized
J gene: TRBJ2-1
CDR3 protein: CSPNGRAASGEQFF
CDR3 DNA: TGCAGCCCAAACGGCAGGGCAGCGTCCGGCGAGCAGTTCTTC

D gene: .
V gene: TRBV7-2
clone size: once
J gene: TRBJ2-4
CDR3 protein: CASSFAGFIQYF
CDR3 DNA: TGTGCCAGCAGCTTCGCAGGGTTCATTCAGTACTTC

D gene: .
V gene: TRBV7-2
clone size: .
J gene: TRBJ2-2
CDR3 protein: CASSLTVVGGELFF
CDR3 DNA: TGTGCCAGCAGCTTAACGGTAGTTGGCGGGGAGCTGTTTTTT

D gene: .
V gene: TRBV20-1
clone size: .
J gene: TRBJ2-5
CDR3 protein: CSAFPVGLYFGETQYF
CDR3 DNA: TGCAGTGCTTTTCCGGTTGGGCTATACTTCGGAGAGACCCAGTACTTC

D gene: .
V gene: TRBV6-1
clone size: .
J gene: TRBJ2-5
CDR3 protein: CASSEPAGGSETQYF
CDR3 DNA: TGTGCCAGCAGTGAACCGGCAGGGGGGAGCGAGACCCAGTACTTC

D gene: TRBD1
V gene: TRBV5-4
clone size: few
J gene: TRBJ1-2
CDR3 protein: CASSLKTQGVYGYTF
CDR3 DNA: TGTGCCAGCAGCTTGAAAACACAGGGGGTATATGGCTACACCTTC

D gene: .
V gene: TRBV10-1
clone size: .
J gene: TRBJ2-5
CDR3 protein: CASSDTRSGWETQYF
CDR3 DNA: TGCGCCAGCAGTGATACCAGAAGCGGGTGGGAGACCCAGTACTTC

D gene: TRBD1
V gene: TRBV5-1
clone size: .
J gene: TRBJ1-1
CDR3 protein: CASSLGTGGAENTEAFF
CDR3 DNA: TGCGCCAGCAGCTTGGGGACAGGGGGCGCGGAGAACACTGAAGCTTTCTTT

D gene: TRBD1
V gene: TRBV10-3
clone size: few
J gene: TRBJ1-1
CDR3 protein: CAISELPTGGTEAFF
CDR3 DNA: TGTGCCATCAGTGAGCTGCCGACAGGGGGCACTGAAGCTTTCTTT

D gene: .
V gene: TRBV15
clone size: many
J gene: TRBJ2-5
CDR3 protein: CATSRDLETQYF
CDR3 DNA: TGTGCCACCAGCAGAGATCTGGAGACCCAGTACTTC

D gene: .
V gene: TRBV6-6
clone size: .
J gene: TRBJ1-1
CDR3 protein: CASTGGPGNTEAFF
CDR3 DNA: TGTGCCAGCACCGGGGGGCCGGGGAACACTGAAGCTTTCTTT

D gene: TRBD2
V gene: TRBV6-6
clone size: .
J gene: TRBJ2-1
CDR3 protein: CASSASSGASNEQFF
CDR3 DNA: TGTGCCAGCAGTGCATCTAGCGGGGCAAGCAATGAGCAGTTCTTC

D gene: .
V gene: TRBV5-1
clone size: .
J gene: TRBJ2-7
CDR3 protein: CASSLVQQSYEQYF
CDR3 DNA: TGCGCCAGCAGCTTGGTACAGCAGTCCTACGAGCAGTACTTC

D gene: TRBD2
V gene: TRBV12-3/TRBV12-4
clone size: .
J gene: TRBJ2-3
CDR3 protein: CASSLAGGSTDTQYF
CDR3 DNA: TGTGCCAGCAGTTTAGCGGGGGGGAGCACAGATACGCAGTATTTT

D gene: .
V gene: TRBV6-5
clone size: few
J gene: TRBJ1-4
CDR3 protein: CASSGLPGTNEKLFF
CDR3 DNA: TGTGCCAGCAGTGGGCTGCCAGGGACTAATGAAAAACTGTTTTTT

D gene: TRBD1
V gene: TRBV20-1
clone size: once
J gene: TRBJ1-5
CDR3 protein: CSATTGTVNQPQHF
CDR3 DNA: TGCAGTGCAACTACGGGGACAGTCAATCAGCCCCAGCATTTT

D gene: .
V gene: TRBV12-3/TRBV12-4
clone size: .
J gene: TRBJ1-5
CDR3 protein: CASGGSNQPQHF
CDR3 DNA: TGTGCCAGCGGGGGAAGCAATCAGCCCCAGCATTTT

D gene: .
V gene: TRBV19
clone size: .
J gene: TRBJ1-1
CDR3 protein: CASSKRTAMNTEAFF
CDR3 DNA: TGTGCCAGTAGTAAAAGGACAGCCATGAACACTGAAGCTTTCTTT

D gene: TRBD1
V gene: TRBV30
clone size: many
J gene: TRBJ1-1
CDR3 protein: CAWAHRTGKFEAFF
CDR3 DNA: TGTGCCTGGGCCCATCGGACAGGGAAATTTGAAGCTTTCTTT

D gene: .
V gene: TRBV5-4
clone size: many
J gene: TRBJ2-2
CDR3 protein: CASHRPGSNTGELFF
CDR3 DNA: TGTGCCAGCCACCGACCAGGGTCGAACACCGGGGAGCTGTTTTTT